A single sample gave rise to the 31 T cell receptor beta chains below, sequenced in a study of T cells in localized non-small cell lung cancer. The assay was immunoSEQ multiplex PCR, and TCRdb's table has in-frame clones only and misses some. The table includes under 45,000 clones, around 83% detected once. Sequences were derived from PBMCs, sampled before any cancer treatment. Receptors were obtained from a man between 40 and 70 years old with stage II lung adenocarcinoma.

The rearrangement uses TRBV7-2 and TRBJ2-3; a weak D match, TRBD2 (6 bases). The CDR3 length is 15 residues. Germline lookup yields CDR1 SGHTA and CDR2 FQGNSA. Trimming stripped 6 bases from V and 0 bases from J, with 13 bases between. The CDR3 loop reads CASRGGGMSTDTQYF. In nucleotides, the CDR3 is TGTGCCAGCAGGGGAGGAGGGATGAGCACAGATACGCAGTATTTT.

The sample holds one count of this clone. V and J are TRBV6-5 and TRBJ1-2; D remains unclear. The CDR3 is made up of 11 amino acids. CDR1 and CDR2 from the germline V gene are MNHEY and SVGAGI. V was trimmed by 8 bases and J by 4 bases, leaving 8 bases between them. In DNA, the CDR3 is TGTGCCAGCGACGGCAGCTATGGCTACACCTTC. Translation gives CASDGSYGYTF.

The chain carries TRBV11-3 and TRBJ1-4, with D perhaps TRBD1 (5 bases). V was pared by 9 bases and J by 8 bases, with 10 bases between. Looked up from germline, CDR1 is SGHNT and CDR2 is YENEEA. The CDR3 has 11 residues. The CDR3 sequence: CARDIGEKLFF. Here the CDR3 DNA reads TGTGCCAGGGACATCGGGGAAAAACTGTTTTTT.

The rearrangement uses TRBV4-2 and TRBJ1-4; no clear D. Between the trimmed V and J ends, which lost 1 base and 6 bases, there was a span of 15 bases. In germline, CDR1 is LGHNA, CDR2 YNFKEQ. This CDR3 has 16 amino acids. The CDR3 DNA reads as TGTGCCAGCAGCCAAGGGGTGGACCGTTTGGATGAAAAACTGTTTTTT. Encoded protein: CASSQGVDRLDEKLFF.

The J gene is TRBJ1-5, the V gene TRBV5-1; D uncertain. CDR1 and CDR2 (germline): SGHRS, YFSETQ. The CDR3 is made up of 13 amino acids. V lost 0 bases and J lost 7, with 8 bases in between. The CDR3 is CASSLGGTQPQHF. The CDR3 bases are TGCGCCAGCAGCTTGGGGGGAACGCAGCCCCAGCATTTT. The variable domain in full, completed from reference TRBV5-1 and TRBJ1-5, reads KAGVTQTPRYLIKTRGQQVTLSCSPISGHRSVSWYQQTPGQGLQFLFEYFSETQRNKGNFPGRFSGRQFSNSRSEMNVSTLELGDSALYLCASSLGGTQPQHFGDGTRLSIL.

In its sample, this clone is medium-sized. V gene TRBV19 combines with J gene TRBJ2-7; tentatively, D is TRBD1 (6 bases). The CDR3 has 13 amino acids. Germline V lookup: CDR1 LNHDA, CDR2 SQIVND (reference sequence). The V and J ends lost 6 bases and 0 bases respectively, with 9 bases between them. Here the CDR3 reads CASSRTVSYEQYF. CDR3 DNA: TGTGCCAGTAGCCGGACAGTCTCCTACGAGCAGTACTTC.

The V call is TRBV6-5, the J call TRBJ2-7; TRBD2 is a possible D gene (6 bases). Deletions cut 7 bases from V and 6 bases from J, with 16 bases between. There are 13 residues in the CDR3. The germline V gene has CDR1 MNHEY and CDR2 SVGAGI. DNA of the CDR3: TGTGCCAGCACTTCGGGAGCCTTCCGCGAGCAGTACTTC. It codes for CASTSGAFREQYF.

By frequency in the sample, this clone is medium-sized. The gene calls are TRBV7-2 and TRBJ1-5, with D possibly TRBD1 on 5 matching bases. The germline V gene encodes CDR1 SGHTA and CDR2 FQGNSA. The CDR3 consists of 13 residues. Trimming shortened V by 2 bases and J by 7 bases, and 9 bases separated the two germline ends. This CDR3 reads CASSLSGIQPQHF. The DNA of the CDR3 is TGTGCCAGCAGCTTATCAGGGATCCAGCCCCAGCATTTT.

The chain joins TRBV19 to TRBJ1-5; 8 positions match TRBD1. V shed 9 bases and J 1 base; nucleotides not matched to a gene: 14. In germline, CDR1 is LNHDA, CDR2 SQIVND (reference sequence). This CDR3 region has 17 residues. This CDR3 reads CASNRDRHPGSNQPQHF. The CDR3 DNA is TGTGCCAGCAACCGGGACAGGCATCCCGGCAGCAATCAGCCCCAGCATTTT.

This clone was detected only once. This chain links TRBV19 with TRBJ1-3; D unresolved. The length of the CDR3 is 15 residues. Trimming took 1 base from V and 1 from J, leaving 8 bases between them. Germline V gene lookup returns CDR1 LNHDA and CDR2 SQIVND (reference sequence). The CDR3 nucleotides are TGTGCCAGTAGTATAGCAATGGCTTCTGGAAACACCATATATTTT. Its translation is CASSIAMASGNTIYF.

V usage is TRBV7-2 and J usage is TRBJ2-5, with 12 bases aligning to TRBD2. Germline CDR1 is SGHTA and CDR2 is FQGNSA. This CDR3 is built from 16 residues. V was clipped by 5 bases and J by 4 bases; unmatched bases: 8. CDR3 nucleotides: TGTGCCAGCAGCCCAGTTGCTAGCGGGAGGGGAGAGACCCAGTACTTC. Protein: CASSPVASGRGETQYF.

The chain has TRBV28 and TRBJ2-7; the match to TRBD2 covers 12 bases. Trimming cost V 6 bases and J 4 bases; bases outside gene matches: 7. Germline-derived CDR1 and CDR2 are MDHEN and SYDVKM. There are 15 residues in the CDR3. The CDR3 DNA follows: TGTGCCAGCAGCCGGAGACTAGCGGGAGAATACGAGCAGTACTTC. This sequence encodes CASSRRLAGEYEQYF.

This chain connects TRBV2 to TRBJ2-1, with 11 positions matching TRBD2. Germline CDR1 SNHLY, CDR2 FYNNEI. After removal of 5 bases from V and 7 bases from J, the junction contained 10 bases not matched to a gene. The CDR3 totals 16 residues. CDR3 DNA: TGTGCCAGCAGTCTCCCCGGGACTAGCGGCCTTAATGAGCAGTTCTTC. It specifies CASSLPGTSGLNEQFF.

The genes are TRBV2 and TRBJ1-1; D is possibly TRBD1 (5 bases). V was pared by 9 bases and J by 1 base, with 15 bases between. The V gene's germline CDR1 is SNHLY and CDR2 FYNNEI. The CDR3 has 14 amino acids. DNA of the CDR3: TGTGCCAGTAGGCAGGGAGGTAAGAACACTGAAGCTTTCTTT. Protein product: CASRQGGKNTEAFF.

The CDR3 loop is CASSTGPDNQPQHF. The CDR3 DNA reads TGTGCCAGCAGTACCGGGCCTGACAATCAGCCCCAGCATTTT. The V gene is TRBV6-1, the J gene TRBJ1-5; no reliable D call. Germline V lookup: CDR1 MNHNS, CDR2 SASEGT. This CDR3 region has 14 residues. Deletions cut 5 bases from V and 3 bases from J, with 11 bases between.

This sequence joins TRBV2 and TRBJ1-1; D gene unclear. Trimming stripped 10 bases from V and 0 bases from J, with 9 bases between. The CDR3 loop spans 12 amino acids. The V gene's germline CDR1 is SNHLY and CDR2 FYNNEI. The CDR3 protein is CATDGLNTEAFF. Here the CDR3 DNA reads TGTGCCACGGACGGGCTGAACACTGAAGCTTTCTTT.

By sample share, this clone is medium-sized. This chain joins TRBV7-9 and TRBJ2-7, with 9 bases fitting TRBD1. With 6 bases clipped from V and 5 bases from J, the junction kept 8 bases outside the gene matches. The germline gives CDR1 SEHNR, CDR2 FQNEAQ (reference sequence). This CDR3 contains 14 residues. The chain's CDR3 is CASRGGTGHNEQYF. CDR3 DNA sequence: TGTGCCAGCAGAGGAGGGACAGGGCACAACGAGCAGTACTTC.

The chain has TRBV9 and TRBJ2-3; 10 positions agree with TRBD1. The germline gives CDR1 SGDLS, CDR2 YYNGEE. V lost 4 bases to trimming and J lost 6 bases; unmatched junction nucleotides: 11. There are 16 residues in the CDR3. The CDR3 spells CASSPSHGTGEDTQYF. The CDR3 nucleotides read TGTGCCAGCAGCCCCTCCCACGGGACAGGGGAGGATACGCAGTATTTT. Together with reference TRBV9 and TRBJ2-3, the CDR3 gives the full variable domain: DSGVTQTPKHLITATGQRVTLRCSPRSGDLSVYWYQQSLDQGLQFLIQYYNGEERAKGNILERFSAQQFPDLHSELNLSSLELGDSALYFCASSPSHGTGEDTQYFGPGTRLTVL.

V is TRBV27 and J is TRBJ1-6, with D hard to call. Germline loops: CDR1 MNHEY, CDR2 SMNVEV (reference sequence). Trimming cost V 9 bases and J 5 bases, with 8 bases left between them. This CDR3 spans 12 amino acids. The CDR3 protein is CASRGHNSPLHF. The DNA of the CDR3 is TGTGCCAGTCGTGGACATAATTCACCCCTCCACTTT.

The rearrangement uses TRBV7-9 and TRBJ2-1; 9 bases line up with TRBD2. The CDR3 consists of 15 residues. Germline V gene sequence: CDR1 SEHNR, CDR2 FQNEAQ (reference sequence). V was clipped by 4 bases and J by 5 bases; unmatched bases: 6. CDR3 residues: CASSWVLAGHNEQFF. The DNA for the CDR3 is TGTGCCAGCAGCTGGGTTCTAGCGGGGCACAATGAGCAGTTCTTC.

This chain connects TRBV5-1 to TRBJ1-6; no reliable D call. The V end lost 0 bases, the J end lost 5 bases, and 3 bases lay between the germline ends. The CDR3 totals 13 residues. Germline lookup yields CDR1 SGHRS and CDR2 YFSETQ. In nucleotides, the CDR3 is TGCGCCAGCAGCTTGGCGGATAATTCACCCCTCCACTTT. It translates to CASSLADNSPLHF.

The V call is TRBV11-1, the J call TRBJ2-7; 10 bases align to TRBD1. The trim removed 5 bases at V and 1 base at J, leaving 8 bases unmatched. Per germline, CDR1 SGHAT and CDR2 FQDESV (reference sequence). The CDR3 covers 16 residues. The CDR3 DNA reads TGTGCCAGCAGCCGCCCGGGGACAGGGGCTTCCTACGAGCAGTACTTC. This codes for CASSRPGTGASYEQYF.

The CDR3 DNA sequence: TGTGCCAGCAGTTCCCTTGACATGAACACTGAAGCTTTCTTT. Protein: CASSSLDMNTEAFF. The chain is built from TRBV28 and TRBJ1-1, with D unresolved. The CDR3 has 14 amino acids. Deletions cut 4 bases from V and 0 bases from J, with 9 bases between. Germline CDR1 reads MDHEN; CDR2 reads SYDVKM.

The chain combines TRBV9 with TRBJ2-3; TRBD2 is a possible D gene (6 bases). CDR3 length equals 14 residues. Germline V gene lookup returns CDR1 SGDLS and CDR2 YYNGEE. V lost 3 bases, J lost 0 bases, and 8 bases lay in between. For the CDR3, the DNA is TGTGCCAGCAGCGCCGGGACTAGCACAGATACGCAGTATTTT. It is translated as CASSAGTSTDTQYF. Variable domain in full (rest from reference TRBV9 and TRBJ2-3): DSGVTQTPKHLITATGQRVTLRCSPRSGDLSVYWYQQSLDQGLQFLIQYYNGEERAKGNILERFSAQQFPDLHSELNLSSLELGDSALYFCASSAGTSTDTQYFGPGTRLTVL.

This rearrangement joins TRBV7-3 to TRBJ2-1; the D is unclear. Trimming cost V 5 bases and J 6 bases, with 11 bases left between them. The CDR3 is 13 amino acids. The germline V gene has CDR1 SGHTA and CDR2 FQGTGA. The chain's CDR3 is CASSRQPGNEQFF. The CDR3 nucleotides are TGTGCCAGCAGCCGCCAACCTGGCAATGAGCAGTTCTTC.

The gene calls are TRBV6-5 and TRBJ1-5, with TRBD1 matching 7 bases. Germline CDR1 and CDR2: MNHEY and SVGAGI. This CDR3 is 13 amino acids long. The V segment lost 6 bases and the J segment 5 bases; nucleotides outside the gene matches: 4. The CDR3 loop reads CASRGTVYQPQHF. CDR3 coding DNA: TGTGCCAGCAGAGGGACAGTATATCAGCCCCAGCATTTT.

The V gene is TRBV27, the J gene TRBJ1-2, with 9 bases that match TRBD1. With 6 bases clipped from V and 4 bases from J, the junction kept 12 bases outside the gene matches. This CDR3 has 16 residues. CDR1 is MNHEY, CDR2 SMNVEV, per germline (reference sequence). In DNA form, the CDR3 reads TGTGCCAGCAGCACCACCGGGACAGGGAGAGGCTATGGCTACACCTTC. This translates into CASSTTGTGRGYGYTF.

The CDR3 nucleotides read TGTGCCAGCTCACGCCGGGATGGGCGCGGGCAGCCCCAGCATTTT. This sequence encodes CASSRRDGRGQPQHF. The J gene is TRBJ1-5, the V gene TRBV18; no firm D call. This CDR3 comprises 15 residues. Trimming took 4 bases from V and 7 from J, leaving 17 bases between them. Germline CDR1 KGHSH, CDR2 LQKENI.

This clone was observed once. J is TRBJ2-3 and V is TRBV5-1; TRBD2 agrees at 11 bases. The germline V gene encodes CDR1 SGHRS and CDR2 YFSETQ. The CDR3 runs to 17 residues. With 3 bases clipped from V and 3 bases from J, the junction kept 9 bases outside the gene matches. Here the CDR3 DNA reads TGCGCCAGCAGCTCCGCTTCCGGGACTAGCGGTACAGATACGCAGTATTTT. Translating it yields CASSSASGTSGTDTQYF.

This rearrangement joins TRBV2 to TRBJ2-1, with D possibly being TRBD1 (6 bases). Deletions cut 6 bases from V and 9 bases from J, with 12 bases between. Germline loops: CDR1 SNHLY, CDR2 FYNNEI. This CDR3 is built from 12 residues. The CDR3, as DNA: TGTGCCAGCAGACAGGGTGGTACTGAGCAGTTCTTC. Its protein is CASRQGGTEQFF.

V is TRBV5-1 and J is TRBJ1-1; TRBD1 is a possible D gene (5 bases). V was trimmed by 2 bases and J by 4 bases, leaving 21 bases between them. In germline, CDR1 is SGHRS, CDR2 YFSETQ. The length of the CDR3 is 17 residues. This CDR3 is CASSLPGHQTRGTEAFF. The CDR3 nucleotides are TGCGCCAGCAGCTTACCAGGACACCAGACTCGGGGCACTGAAGCTTTCTTT. Full variable domain (rest looked up from reference TRBV5-1 and TRBJ1-1): KAGVTQTPRYLIKTRGQQVTLSCSPISGHRSVSWYQQTPGQGLQFLFEYFSETQRNKGNFPGRFSGRQFSNSRSEMNVSTLELGDSALYLCASSLPGHQTRGTEAFFGQGTRLTVV.